This T cell receptor beta chain was captured in a study of blood T cells in healthy people across ages. For the study at large: The capture of about one barcoded beta molecule per two T cells was achieved by template switching.

Those donating, healthy Caucasian individuals from Russia, were aged about 6 to 90. As to this clonotype: No antigen is known for it.

It was with a sample-barcoded 5' primer and a J-beta primer mix that a second PCR of roughly 6 to 12 cycles was run. TCRdb reanalysed the 5' RACE reads using MiXCR and keeps one entry per CDR3 protein. The repertoire has more than 600,000 distinct CDR3 sequences, 20% to 30% of them found once; the top ten carry 9.4%. Whole-study findings and limits: Reliance upon unsorted PBMCs precluded definitive naive versus antigen-experienced comparison.

The CDR3 sequence is 14 residues long. This sample also appeared in a second study, on T cells of mothers and their children.

Material: blood. The receptor was derived from a boy younger than 18 in good health. The chain combines TRBV12-3 or TRBV12-4 with TRBJ2-1; 9 bases line up with TRBD1. Judging by the DNA end, TRBJ2-7 fits better; the J call may be wrong. The CDR3 region is CASSLHRGPYEQYF. The CDR3 DNA sequence: TGTGCCAGCAGTCTCCACAGGGGGCCCTACGAGCAGTACTTC.